This T cell receptor (beta chain) was sequenced during a study of blood T cell repertoires in COVID-19. Study overall: Italy, Spain and the United States were the sources of the convalescent and acute COVID-19 samples. Sources were T cells, B-cell-depleted T cells, or PBMCs; the material itself was cDNA or gDNA.

This clone was seen more than once but under ten times. All enrollees were about 18 to 95 years old and from under 25 US areas. The CDR3 length is 11 residues. The V and J ends lost 5 bases and 7 bases respectively, with 8 bases between them. Per the germline V gene, CDR1 is MDHEN and CDR2 is SYDVKM. Original handling: Reference gene primer amplification in the assay estimated nucleated cell counts. TCRdb's table, derived via immunoSEQ multiplex PCR, lists solely in-frame clones and lacks some. The DNA gave D and trimming, while V, J and clone size come from that table. The table shows roughly 150,000 clones, with approximately 90% occurring only once.

Sequenced material: PBMCs or T cells enriched from blood (not recorded which). The rearrangement joins TRBV28 to TRBJ1-1; D possibly corresponds to TRBD1 (5 bases). The receptor was derived from a man aged 50 to 60 who had recovered from COVID-19. In nucleotides, the CDR3 is TGTGCCAGCAGTCGCAGGGATGAAGCTTTCTTT. It encodes CASSRRDEAFF.